The T cell receptor beta chain under discussion was sequenced for a study of shared clonotypes between healthy human individuals. CD45RO-negative, CCR7-selected cells formed the naive CD8 fraction, which excluded terminally differentiated effector memory CD45RA+ cells. Here immunoSEQ multiplex PCR was the method, and the copy in TCRdb shows in-frame clones only, minus some. The sample yields some 2.1 million clones, 85% to 95% seen once. Between the trimmed V and J ends, which lost 8 bases and 0 bases, there was a span of 15 bases. The CDR3 spans 15 residues. Germline V CDR1 and CDR2: SGDLS, YYNGEE. The clonotype was recovered from a man aged 18 to 29 in good health. What was sequenced was naive CD8+ T cells sorted from blood. V is TRBV9 and J is TRBJ2-4; maybe TRBD2 (6 bases). CDR3 DNA: TGTGCCAGGATTAGGAGCGGGTTAGCCAAAAACATTCAGTACTTC. Translating gives CARIRSGLAKNIQYF.